This TCR beta chain comes out of a study of T cell responses to AZD1222 COVID-19 vaccine. General study points: Baseline antibody screening turned up just 6 or 7 seropositive AZD1222 recipients. Vaccine-related CD4 TCRs covered spike, predominating at 160-218 and 743-854.

Using immunoSEQ multiplex PCR, the repertoire was profiled, and TCRdb retains in-frame clones only, with some absent. The table includes around 150,000 clones, roughly 92% detected once. The CDR3 runs 18 residues. The germline V gene encodes CDR1 MNHEY and CDR2 SVGEGT. Trimming cost V 2 bases and J 1 base, with 20 bases left between them. As concerns this clone: Its antigen is currently unknown.

This receptor was obtained from an adult in good health. This specimen was peripheral blood, taken on day 0 of AZD1222 vaccination. The gene calls are TRBV6-2 or TRBV6-3 and TRBJ1-1; D perhaps matches TRBD1 (5 bases). Here the CDR3 reads CASSYHSVGDGTNTEAFF. The CDR3, as DNA: TGTGCCAGCAGTTACCATTCGGTCGGGGACGGAACGAACACTGAAGCTTTCTTT.